These 22 T cell receptor beta chains came from one sample sequenced in a study of blood T cell repertoires in COVID-19 (dated by TCRdb to between 2020 and 2021). Receptor amplification or capture employed the immunoSEQ multiplex PCR assay. The clones in this table, taken by TCRdb from immuneACCESS, are in-frame only. Not every clone is retained; where verified, under half of the shortfall comes from an unresolved V gene, and the cause of the rest is unknown. For this sample there are 150,000 to 200,000 clones; about 88% appear just once. The ten largest account for under 3% of the sample. Specimen: PBMCs or T cells enriched from blood (not recorded which). These receptor sequences come from a woman aged 40 to 55 with acute COVID-19.

This chain joins TRBV19 and TRBJ2-1; 12 positions agree with TRBD2. Germline V gives CDR1 LNHDA, CDR2 SQIVND (reference sequence). The V and J ends lost 5 bases and 4 bases, in that order; junction bases with no gene match: 15. The CDR3 has 19 residues. The CDR3 bases are TGTGCCAGTAGTTCTCGACTGGGCCCGACTAGCGGGAGTTACAATGAGCAGTTCTTC. Amino acid sequence: CASSSRLGPTSGSYNEQFF.

CDR3 in amino acids: CASSPGTGGLNQETQYF. The CDR3 DNA is TGTGCCAGCAGCCCCGGGACAGGGGGTCTTAACCAAGAGACCCAGTACTTC. The chain combines TRBV7-8 with TRBJ2-5, with 11 bases fitting TRBD1. The ends lost 5 bases at V and 0 bases at J; junction bases unmatched: 8. The CDR3 covers 17 residues. Germline CDR1 and CDR2: SGHVS and FQNEAQ.

This CDR3 reads CATSGGADTGELFF. The CDR3 DNA reads as TGTGCCACCAGCGGGGGGGCAGACACCGGGGAGCTGTTTTTT. The chain couples TRBV24-1 to TRBJ2-2, with TRBD2 matching over 8 bases. Germline CDR1 reads KGHDR; CDR2 reads SFDVKD. After removal of 7 bases from V and 3 bases from J, the junction contained 3 bases not matched to a gene. The CDR3 runs 14 residues.

J is TRBJ1-4 and V is TRBV7-9; D is ambiguous. This CDR3 is 15 amino acids long. Per germline, CDR1 SEHNR and CDR2 FQNEAQ (reference sequence). The V end was cut by 5 bases, the J end by 7 bases, with 17 bases between. Written as DNA, the CDR3 is TGTGCCAGCAGCCTTACTCGGGAACGGGGTGAAAAACTGTTTTTT. This translates into CASSLTRERGEKLFF.

The V gene is TRBV18, the J gene TRBJ2-5; 7 bases are shared with TRBD2. V shed 6 bases, J shed 5 bases, and the junction held 9 bases outside the gene matches. The CDR3 has 14 amino acids. CDR1 and CDR2 (germline): KGHSH, LQKENI. The CDR3 spells CASSRPGGGETQYF. CDR3 coding DNA: TGTGCCAGCTCGCGGCCGGGAGGCGGGGAGACCCAGTACTTC.

The count of this clone is one. The V call is TRBV9, the J call TRBJ2-2, with 7 bases fitting TRBD1. This CDR3 is built from 14 residues. Trimming removed 2 bases from V and 7 bases from J; junction bases left unmatched: 5. CDR1 is SGDLS, CDR2 YYNGEE, per germline. CDR3 sequence: CASSVRGRDGELFF. The CDR3 DNA reads TGTGCCAGCAGCGTGAGGGGGCGCGACGGGGAGCTGTTTTTT.

The chain recombines TRBV5-4 with TRBJ1-2; tentatively, D is TRBD1 (6 bases). The ends were cut back, 0 bases at V and 7 bases at J, with 10 bases in the middle. The CDR3 contains 13 residues. Germline loops: CDR1 SGHNT, CDR2 YYREEE (reference sequence). CDR3 in amino acids: CASSLVGQLGYTF. In nucleotides, the CDR3 is TGTGCCAGCAGCTTGGTAGGACAGCTTGGCTACACCTTC.

The count of this clone is one. J is TRBJ1-1 and V is TRBV12-3 or TRBV12-4; D perhaps matches TRBD1 (5 bases). Trimming cost V 7 bases and J 1 base, with 10 bases left between them. The CDR3 contains 13 residues. The CDR3 region is CASTLTGNTEAFF. CDR3 DNA: TGTGCCAGCACGCTAACAGGGAACACTGAAGCTTTCTTT.

The chain carries TRBV6-5 and TRBJ1-2, with 7 bases lining up with TRBD1. Trimming cost V 0 bases and J 4 bases; bases outside gene matches: 5. Germline V CDR1 and CDR2: MNHEY, SVGAGI. The length of the CDR3 is 15 residues. The CDR3 protein is CASSYSGGAFYGYTF. The CDR3 DNA is TGTGCCAGCAGTTACTCAGGGGGCGCATTCTATGGCTACACCTTC.

This clone was detected once. The J gene is TRBJ2-5, the V gene TRBV29-1; D unresolved. This CDR3 region has 14 residues. The germline V gene has CDR1 SQVTM and CDR2 ANQGSEA. Trimming removed 4 bases from V and 1 base from J, with 13 bases in between. This CDR3 is CSVVGRLIQETQYF. The CDR3 nucleotides are TGCAGCGTTGTTGGCAGGCTCATCCAAGAGACCCAGTACTTC.

The chain is built from TRBV28 and TRBJ2-7, with D perhaps TRBD2 (6 bases). This CDR3 has 14 residues. Per the germline V gene, CDR1 is MDHEN and CDR2 is SYDVKM. Trimming cost V 2 bases and J 3 bases, with 11 bases left between them. CDR3: CASSLGQGGYEQYF. CDR3 coding DNA: TGTGCCAGCAGTTTAGGTCAGGGAGGCTACGAGCAGTACTTC.

The chain joins TRBV12-5 to TRBJ1-6; weak D call: TRBD1 (6 bases). Germline CDR1 LGHNT, CDR2 FRNRAP. The CDR3 covers 14 residues. With 5 bases removed from V and 7 bases from J, the gap between germline ends came to 12 bases. The DNA for the CDR3 is TGTGCTAGTGGTCAAACAGGGTACAATTCACCCCTCCACTTT. This sequence encodes CASGQTGYNSPLHF.

This clone occurred a few times. V is TRBV7-8 and J is TRBJ1-5; 11 bases are a match to TRBD1. V lost 5 bases to trimming and J lost 7 bases; unmatched junction nucleotides: 1. Germline V gives CDR1 SGHVS, CDR2 FQNEAQ. The CDR3 is 13 amino acids. CDR3 DNA sequence: TGTGCCAGCAGCGGGACAGGGGGACAGCCCCAGCATTTT. It yields the protein CASSGTGGQPQHF.

The V call is TRBV7-9, the J call TRBJ1-2; TRBD1 agrees at 7 bases. CDR1 and CDR2 (germline): SEHNR, FQNEAQ (reference sequence). The CDR3 runs 14 residues. V was pared by 3 bases and J by 8 bases, with 9 bases of the junction left unmatched. The CDR3 loop reads CASSLGDSSMGYTF. CDR3 sequence (DNA): TGTGCCAGCAGCTTGGGGGACAGTTCTATGGGCTACACCTTC.

The rearrangement joins TRBV5-4 to TRBJ1-1; D perhaps matches TRBD1 (5 bases). The germline CDR1 and CDR2 sequences are SGHNT and YYREEE (reference sequence). Trimming shortened V by 2 bases and J by 3 bases, and 11 bases separated the two germline ends. CDR3 size: 14 residues. DNA for the CDR3: TGTGCCAGCAGCTTTCAGGGCAGGGACACTGAAGCTTTCTTT. Encoded protein: CASSFQGRDTEAFF.

CDR3 protein: CASSSSTPGGEGPNSPLHF. CDR3 DNA sequence: TGTGCCAGCAGTTCGAGTACCCCAGGGGGCGAAGGTCCCAATTCACCCCTCCACTTT. This chain links TRBV27 with TRBJ1-6, with TRBD1 matching over 8 bases. The CDR3 length is 19 residues. The germline CDR1 and CDR2 sequences are MNHEY and SMNVEV (reference sequence). Trimming took 4 bases from V and 7 from J; bases not matched to a gene: 18.

The chain uses TRBV7-3 and TRBJ2-5; D may be TRBD1 (6 bases). The CDR3 length is 15 residues. CDR1 SGHTA and CDR2 FQGTGA come from the germline V gene. V lost 2 bases, J lost 5 bases, and 15 bases lay in between. CDR3 coding DNA: TGTGCCAGCAGCTTATCTGGACGGACAGTCGAGACCCAGTACTTC. This gives the protein CASSLSGRTVETQYF.

The chain links TRBV13 to TRBJ2-1; D ambiguous. V was cut by 0 bases and J by 5 bases, with 8 bases left in between. Germline CDR1 reads PRHDT; CDR2 reads FYEKMQ (reference sequence). The CDR3 is 14 residues long. The CDR3 coding sequence is TGTGCCAGCAGCTTAGGCCGGCTAGACAATGAGCAGTTCTTC. Translating gives CASSLGRLDNEQFF.

The rearrangement uses TRBV29-1 and TRBJ1-4; tentative D call: TRBD1 (5 bases). Germline CDR1 reads SQVTM; CDR2 reads ANQGSEA. The CDR3 sequence is 12 residues long. The V end was cut by 7 bases, the J end by 4 bases, with 10 bases between. CDR3 region: CSGQGSNEKLFF. The CDR3 DNA reads TGCAGCGGGCAGGGTAGTAATGAAAAACTGTTTTTT.

V gene TRBV7-3 combines with J gene TRBJ2-2; no clear D gene. This CDR3 is built from 14 residues. V lost 5 bases to trimming and J lost 2 bases, with 9 bases between them. Germline V lookup: CDR1 SGHTA, CDR2 FQGTGA. CDR3 residues: CASSPPGNTGELFF. Here the CDR3 DNA reads TGTGCCAGCAGCCCCCCTGGCAACACCGGGGAGCTGTTTTTT.

This clone was counted between two and nine times. The chain joins TRBV7-2 to TRBJ2-3; D is possibly TRBD2 (5 bases). CDR1 SGHTA and CDR2 FQGNSA come from the germline V gene. The CDR3 covers 15 residues. V lost 1 base and J lost 1, with 9 bases in between. DNA of the CDR3: TGTGCCAGCAGCTTAGTGCGGGCCCGCACAGATACGCAGTATTTT. Amino acid sequence: CASSLVRARTDTQYF.

The rearrangement links TRBV18 to TRBJ1-1; 9 bases fit TRBD1. The CDR3 contains 14 residues. Trimming removed 5 bases from V and 1 base from J; junction bases left unmatched: 2. Germline CDR1 is KGHSH and CDR2 is LQKENI. The DNA for the CDR3 is TGTGCCAGCTCAGGACAGGGGCAGAACACTGAAGCTTTCTTT. This gives the protein CASSGQGQNTEAFF.